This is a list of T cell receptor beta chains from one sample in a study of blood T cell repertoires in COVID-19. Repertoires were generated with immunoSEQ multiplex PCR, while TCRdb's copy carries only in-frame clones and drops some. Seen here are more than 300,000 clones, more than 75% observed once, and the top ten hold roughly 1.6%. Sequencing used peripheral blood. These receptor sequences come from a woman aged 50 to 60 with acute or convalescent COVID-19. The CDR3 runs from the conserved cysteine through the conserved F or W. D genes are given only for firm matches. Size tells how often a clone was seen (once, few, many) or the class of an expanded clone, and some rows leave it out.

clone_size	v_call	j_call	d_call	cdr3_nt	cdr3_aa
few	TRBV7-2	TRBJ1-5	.	TGTGCCAGCAGCTTAGACGCCCGGCAGGGGAATCAGCCCCAGCATTTT	CASSLDARQGNQPQHF
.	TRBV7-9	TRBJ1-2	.	TGTGCCAGCAGCTTAAACGGCGGGGCAGTCTATGGCTACACCTTC	CASSLNGGAVYGYTF
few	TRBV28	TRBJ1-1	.	TGTGCCAGCAGTCCCCCAGGGGACACTGAAGCTTTCTTT	CASSPPGDTEAFF
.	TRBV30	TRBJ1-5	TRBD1	TGTGCCCTGGGACAGGGAGGCAATCAGCCCCAGCATTTT	CALGQGGNQPQHF
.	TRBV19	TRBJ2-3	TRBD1	TGTGCCAGTAGCAAGGACAGGGGTCGATCCTCGCAGTATTTT	CASSKDRGRSSQYF
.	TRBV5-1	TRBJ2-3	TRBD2	TGCGCCAGCAGCTTAGGACTAGCGGGAGAGGGCGATACGCAGTATTTT	CASSLGLAGEGDTQYF
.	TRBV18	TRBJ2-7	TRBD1	TGTGCCAGCTCACCCGTTTGGACAGGGAGCTCCTACGAGCAGTACTTC	CASSPVWTGSSYEQYF
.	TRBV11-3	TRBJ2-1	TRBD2	TGTGCCAGCAGCCTAGCGGGAGGGTTTAATGAGCAGTTCTTC	CASSLAGGFNEQFF
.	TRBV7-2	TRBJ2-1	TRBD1	TGTGCCAGCAGCCGCTTCGAGACAGGGGCCTACAATGAGCAGTTCTTC	CASSRFETGAYNEQFF
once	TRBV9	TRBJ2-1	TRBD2	TGTCCCCGCGGCGGGGGGGGCTCCTACAATGAGCAGTTCTTC	CPRGGGGSYNEQFF
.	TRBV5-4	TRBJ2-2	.	TGTGCCGCTAGCGGACAGGGGAACACCGGGGAGCTGTTTTTT	CAASGQGNTGELFF
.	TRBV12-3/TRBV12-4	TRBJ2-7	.	TGTGCCAGCAGTTTGGTCGGAGGCGGCGAGCAGTACTTC	CASSLVGGGEQYF
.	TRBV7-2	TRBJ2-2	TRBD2	TGTGCCAGCAGCCTAGCAGCGGGAGGATCCACCGGGGAGCTGTTTTTT	CASSLAAGGSTGELFF
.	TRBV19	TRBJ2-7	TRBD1	TGTGCCAGTAGTATTAACAGGGGCTCCTACGAGCAGTACTTC	CASSINRGSYEQYF
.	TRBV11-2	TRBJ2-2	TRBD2	TGTGCCAGCAGCTTAATACTAGCGGGAGCGGCCGGGGAGCTGTTTTTT	CASSLILAGAAGELFF
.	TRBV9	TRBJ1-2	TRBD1	TGTGCCAGCAGCGCGACAGGGCTCAACTATGGCTACACCTTC	CASSATGLNYGYTF
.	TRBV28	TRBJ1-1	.	TGTGCCAGCAGCTTCCCCGGGACTGAAGCTTTCTTT	CASSFPGTEAFF
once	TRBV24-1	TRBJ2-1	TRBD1	TGTGCCACCAGTGATATGGACAGGGGGCCCAATGAGCAGTTCTTC	CATSDMDRGPNEQFF
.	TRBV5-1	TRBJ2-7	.	TGCGCCAGCAGCTTGGAAGGACAATCTTGGGAGCAGTACTTC	CASSLEGQSWEQYF
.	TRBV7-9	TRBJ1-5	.	TGTGCCAGCAGCCCCGTCGGAGGGGGCAATCAGCCCCAGCATTTT	CASSPVGGGNQPQHF
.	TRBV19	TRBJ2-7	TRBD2	TGTGCCTCGAGACTAGCGAGCTCCTACGAGCAGTACTTC	CASRLASSYEQYF
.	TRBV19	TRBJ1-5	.	TGTGCCAGTAGTATAGATGGGCCAGGGGTTCGAGGTCAGCCCCAGCATTTT	CASSIDGPGVRGQPQHF
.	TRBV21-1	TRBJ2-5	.	TGTGCCAGCAGCAGTAGGGGTAAAGAGACCCAGTACTTC	CASSSRGKETQYF
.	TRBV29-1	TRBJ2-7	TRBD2	TGCAGCGTGAAGATGGTTGCTAGCGGGAGCCACGAGCAGTACTTC	CSVKMVASGSHEQYF
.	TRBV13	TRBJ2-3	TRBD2	TGTGCCAGCAGCCACTTAGCGGGAGCCCTGAGCACAGATACGCAGTATTTT	CASSHLAGALSTDTQYF
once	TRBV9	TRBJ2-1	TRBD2	TGTGCCAGCAGCGTCCGGACTAGTCGGGAACATGAGCAGTTCTTC	CASSVRTSREHEQFF
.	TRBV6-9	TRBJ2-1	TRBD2	TGTGCCAGCAGGGTGCAGCGGGAGAGTTACAATGAGCAGTTCTTC	CASRVQRESYNEQFF
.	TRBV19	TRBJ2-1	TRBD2	TGTGCCAGTAGGGCGGGAGGGCCGAGTTACTATGAGCAGTTCTTC	CASRAGGPSYYEQFF
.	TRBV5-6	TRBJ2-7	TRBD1	TGTGCCAGCAGCTGGGGGACAGGCTACGAGCAGTACTTC	CASSWGTGYEQYF
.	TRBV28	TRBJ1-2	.	TGTGCCAGCGCCCCATGGCCAGGGTGGGATGGCTACACCTTC	CASAPWPGWDGYTF
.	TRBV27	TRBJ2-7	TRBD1	TGTGCCAGCAGTTTACGGGGGACAGGGATTCCCTACGAGCAGTACTTC	CASSLRGTGIPYEQYF
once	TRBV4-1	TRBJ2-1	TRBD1	TGCGCCAGCAGACGGGACAGGAGCTACAATGAGCAGTTCTTC	CASRRDRSYNEQFF
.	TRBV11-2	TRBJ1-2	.	TGTGCCAGCAGCTCCCCAAGGGGCTCCCCCTATGGCTACACCTTC	CASSSPRGSPYGYTF
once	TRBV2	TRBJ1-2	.	TGTGCCAGCAGACCCTCCGAGTTCGGCTACACCTTC	CASRPSEFGYTF
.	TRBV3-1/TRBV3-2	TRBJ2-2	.	TGTGCCAGCAGCCAAGACCGCAGTAACGCGAACACCGGGGAGCTGTTTTTT	CASSQDRSNANTGELFF
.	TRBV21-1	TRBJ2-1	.	TGTGCCAGCAGCAAAGCGCGGGGCAGACACTCCTACAATGAGCAGTTCTTC	CASSKARGRHSYNEQFF
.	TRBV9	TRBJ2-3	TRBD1	TGTGCCAGCAGCGTAGTTTGGGGACAGGGTGGAACAGATACGCAGTATTTT	CASSVVWGQGGTDTQYF
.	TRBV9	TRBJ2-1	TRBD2	TGTGCCAGCAGCGTAGGCGGCGGGAGTGGTAATGAGCAGTTCTTC	CASSVGGGSGNEQFF
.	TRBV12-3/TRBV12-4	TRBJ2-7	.	TGTGCCAGCAGCTACTCGGGGGTGCGGGAGCAGTACTTC	CASSYSGVREQYF
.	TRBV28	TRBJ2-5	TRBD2	TGTGCCAGCAGTTTACTGGCGGGAGTTGGGGGGACCCAGTACTTC	CASSLLAGVGGTQYF
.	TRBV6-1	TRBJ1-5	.	TGTGCCAGCAGTGAAGCGTGGGGGAGACAGGTCAATCAGCCCCAGCATTTT	CASSEAWGRQVNQPQHF
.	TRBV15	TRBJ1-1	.	TGTGCCACCAGCAGAGATCGCGCGGACACTGAAGCTTTCTTT	CATSRDRADTEAFF
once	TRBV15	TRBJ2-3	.	TGTGCCACCAGCAGTGGGGGCGGGAGAGGATATACGCAGTATTTT	CATSSGGGRGYTQYF
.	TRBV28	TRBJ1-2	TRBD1	TGTGCCAGCAGTCCCCCGGGACAGATATATGGCTACACCTTC	CASSPPGQIYGYTF
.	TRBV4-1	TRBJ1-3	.	TGCGCCAGCAGCCTTGCAGAATCCTCTGGAAACACCATATATTTT	CASSLAESSGNTIYF
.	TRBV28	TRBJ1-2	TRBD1	TGTGCCAGCAGTTCGGACAGGGCCAACTATGGCTACACCTTC	CASSSDRANYGYTF
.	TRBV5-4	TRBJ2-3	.	TGTGCCAGCAGCTCCGGGGTTATAGGAGATACGCAGTATTTT	CASSSGVIGDTQYF
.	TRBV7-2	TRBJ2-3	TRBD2	TGTGCCAGCAGCTTAGCGGTTAGCGGGAGGGGGAGTAATACGCAGTATTTT	CASSLAVSGRGSNTQYF
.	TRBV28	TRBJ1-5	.	TGTGCCAGCAGGCGGTGGGGCGGCAATCAGCCCCAGCATTTT	CASRRWGGNQPQHF
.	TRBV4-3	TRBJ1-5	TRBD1	TGCGCCAGCAGCCAAGGACAGGGCGTCGGGCCCCAGCATTTT	CASSQGQGVGPQHF
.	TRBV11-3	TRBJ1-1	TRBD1	TGTGCCAGCAGCGTTACAGGGGCGAACACTGAAGCTTTCTTT	CASSVTGANTEAFF
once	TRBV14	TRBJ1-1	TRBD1	TGTGCCAGCAGCTGGACAGGGTTTGAAGCTTTCTTT	CASSWTGFEAFF
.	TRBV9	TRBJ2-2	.	TGTGCCAGCAGCCTAACTAGGTATTCCGGGGAGCTGTTTTTT	CASSLTRYSGELFF